Described below is a single TCR beta chain sequence and its context. The antigen is undetermined. Method: immunoSEQ multiplex PCR; TCRdb's copy keeps in-frame clones and lacks some. The sample shows about 61,000 clones, 80% to 90% of them seen only once. The sample originates from a study of OX40 agonist ivuxolimab in advanced cancers. Study-level information: Patients in dose escalation had liver, melanoma, kidney or head and neck cancers.

Study outcomes and limitations: Antigen specificity was not determined for the expanded peripheral T cells. Mean expanded clone counts were higher in CD8+ than CD4+ T cells.

Germline V CDR1 and CDR2: KGHSH, LQKENI. The CDR3 spans 15 residues. The V gene end was trimmed by 2 bases and the J gene end by 0 bases; junction bases not matched to a gene: 4. Source: CD4+ or CD8+ T cells sorted from blood, taken in a trial of the OX40 agonist ivuxolimab. The chain recombines TRBV18 with TRBJ2-7; TRBD1 matches 7 bases. This TCR was sampled from an adult with an advanced solid tumor such as melanoma, head and neck, liver or kidney cancer. As DNA, the CDR3 is TGTGCCAGCTCACCAGGGACAGAACTCTCCTACGAGCAGTACTTC. Translation gives CASSPGTELSYEQYF. Looking up the rest from reference TRBV18 and TRBJ2-7 gives the full variable domain: NAGVMQNPRHLVRRRGQEARLRCSPMKGHSHVYWYRQLPEEGLKFMVYLQKENIIDESGMPKERFSAEFPKEGPSILRIQQVVRGDSAAYFCASSPGTELSYEQYFGPGTRLTVT.